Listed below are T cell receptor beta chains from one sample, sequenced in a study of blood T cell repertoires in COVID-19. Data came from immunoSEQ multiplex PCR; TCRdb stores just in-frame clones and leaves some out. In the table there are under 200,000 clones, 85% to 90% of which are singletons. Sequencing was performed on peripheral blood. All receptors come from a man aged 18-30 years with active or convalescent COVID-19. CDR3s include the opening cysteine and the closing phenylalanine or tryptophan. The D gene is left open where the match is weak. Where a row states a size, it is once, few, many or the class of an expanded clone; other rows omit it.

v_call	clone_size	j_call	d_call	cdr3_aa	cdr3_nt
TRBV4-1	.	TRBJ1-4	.	CASSREESNEKLFF	TGCGCCAGCAGCCGAGAGGAGAGCAATGAAAAACTGTTTTTT
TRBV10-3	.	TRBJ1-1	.	CATAGPPENTEAFF	TGTGCCACCGCGGGGCCACCAGAAAACACTGAAGCTTTCTTT
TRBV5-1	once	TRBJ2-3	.	CASSGNTDTQYF	TGCGCCAGCAGTGGCAACACAGATACGCAGTATTTT
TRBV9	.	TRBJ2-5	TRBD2	CASSSGLDEETQYF	TGTGCCAGCAGCTCGGGACTAGACGAAGAGACCCAGTACTTC
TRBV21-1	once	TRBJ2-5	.	CASSKEGLARETQYF	TGTGCCAGCAGCAAAGAGGGACTAGCCCGAGAGACCCAGTACTTC
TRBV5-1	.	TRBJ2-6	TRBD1	CASSLFGQGAPGANVLTF	TGCGCCAGCAGCTTGTTTGGACAGGGGGCGCCTGGGGCCAACGTCCTGACTTTC
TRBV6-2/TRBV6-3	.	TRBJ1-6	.	CASSIPGRRGSSPLHF	TGTGCCAGCAGCATACCTGGCCGACGGGGTTCTTCACCCCTCCACTTT
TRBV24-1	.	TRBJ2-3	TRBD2	CATSAPGGGGAPDTQYF	TGTGCCACCAGTGCCCCCGGAGGCGGGGGTGCCCCAGATACGCAGTATTTT
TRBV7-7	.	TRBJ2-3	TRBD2	CASSPLRGGIDTQYF	TGTGCCAGCAGCCCGCTGCGGGGGGGCATAGATACGCAGTATTTT
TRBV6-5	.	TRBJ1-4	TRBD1	CASSPRTGGSEKLFF	TGTGCCAGCAGTCCTCGGACAGGGGGCTCGGAAAAACTGTTTTTT
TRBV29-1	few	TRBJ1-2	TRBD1	CSVEAPGGNGYTF	TGCAGCGTTGAGGCCCCAGGGGGCAATGGCTACACCTTC
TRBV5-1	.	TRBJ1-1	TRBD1	CASSEGDRHAEAFF	TGCGCCAGCAGCGAGGGGGACAGGCACGCTGAAGCTTTCTTT
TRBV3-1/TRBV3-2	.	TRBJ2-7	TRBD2	CASSQSSLAGVGEQYF	TGTGCCAGCAGCCAATCGTCACTAGCGGGAGTAGGCGAGCAGTACTTC
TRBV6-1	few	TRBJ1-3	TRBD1	CASSDRDRGQKTSGNTIYF	TGTGCCAGCAGTGACCGGGACAGGGGGCAAAAGACATCTGGAAACACCATATATTTT
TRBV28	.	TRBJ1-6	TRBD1	CASSLNRGLSPPLHF	TGTGCCAGCAGTTTAAACAGGGGGCTCAGTCCACCCCTCCACTTT
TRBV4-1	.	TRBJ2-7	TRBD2	CASSQERAGVSEQYF	TGCGCCAGCAGCCAAGAACGAGCGGGAGTCTCCGAGCAGTACTTC
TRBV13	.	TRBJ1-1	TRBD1	CASSHTTGANTEAFF	TGTGCCAGCAGCCACACGACAGGGGCGAACACTGAAGCTTTCTTT
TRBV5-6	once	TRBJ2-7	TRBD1	CASSLAQDRAFYFTYEQYF	TGTGCCAGCAGCTTGGCCCAGGACAGGGCTTTTTATTTTACCTACGAGCAGTACTTC
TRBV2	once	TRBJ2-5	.	CASSEMGHGGETQYF	TGTGCCAGCAGTGAAATGGGACACGGCGGAGAGACCCAGTACTTC
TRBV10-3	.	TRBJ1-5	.	CAISEFGGASNQPQHF	TGTGCCATCAGTGAGTTCGGGGGGGCCAGCAATCAGCCCCAGCATTTT
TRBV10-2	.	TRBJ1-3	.	CASRVTSGSGNTIYF	TGCGCCAGCAGGGTGACATCTGGCTCTGGAAACACCATATATTTT
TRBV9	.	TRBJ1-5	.	CASSVATGQPQHF	TGTGCCAGCAGCGTAGCTACAGGCCAGCCCCAGCATTTT
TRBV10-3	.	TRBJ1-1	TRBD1	CAISDAGGAEAFF	TGTGCCATCAGTGACGCAGGGGGTGCTGAAGCTTTCTTT
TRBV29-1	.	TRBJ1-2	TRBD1	CSGNSGQGYTF	TGCAGCGGTAACTCGGGACAGGGCTACACCTTC
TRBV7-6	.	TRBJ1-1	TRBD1	CASSLAGTGGTEAFF	TGTGCCAGCAGCTTAGCCGGGACAGGGGGAACTGAAGCTTTCTTT
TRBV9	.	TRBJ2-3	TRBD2	CASSEGGRDTQYF	TGTGCCAGCAGCGAGGGAGGGCGAGATACGCAGTATTTT
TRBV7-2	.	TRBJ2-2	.	CASSFNGGANTGELFF	TGTGCCAGCAGCTTTAACGGGGGAGCGAACACCGGGGAGCTGTTTTTT
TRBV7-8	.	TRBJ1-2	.	CASSFSAGEGGYTF	TGTGCCAGCAGCTTTTCTGCGGGTGAGGGAGGCTACACCTTC